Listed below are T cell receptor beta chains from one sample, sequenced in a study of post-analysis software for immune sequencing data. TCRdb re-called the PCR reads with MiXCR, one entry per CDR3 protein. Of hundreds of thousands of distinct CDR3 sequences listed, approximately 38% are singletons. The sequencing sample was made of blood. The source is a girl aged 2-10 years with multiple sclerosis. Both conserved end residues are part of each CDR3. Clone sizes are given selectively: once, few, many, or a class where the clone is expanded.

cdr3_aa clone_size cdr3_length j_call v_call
CSATGGPNYGYTF . 13 TRBJ1-2 TRBV29-1
CASSLGPLGGDTQYF . 15 TRBJ2-3 TRBV7-3
CASSPPILGDRREQYF . 16 TRBJ2-7 TRBV28
CASSGGFAGELFF . 13 TRBJ2-2 TRBV5-5
CASSHPPGQANSPLHF . 16 TRBJ1-6 TRBV7-2
CASSQEGPSGGANTNEQFF . 19 TRBJ2-1 TRBV4-2
CASSLWGPYGYTF . 13 TRBJ1-2 TRBV7-6
CSVAGTAYEQYF . 12 TRBJ2-7 TRBV29-1
CASEEMGYNEQFF . 13 TRBJ2-1 TRBV7-8
CASSPVVGLAKNIQYF . 16 TRBJ2-4 TRBV7-9
CASSVEGQGTSSGYTF few 16 TRBJ1-2 TRBV9
CASSLGTNYNEQFF few 14 TRBJ2-1 TRBV5-1
CASSQEGRGPNTEAFF . 16 TRBJ1-1 TRBV7-9
CATSGRTSQETQYF . 14 . TRBV24-1
CASSSAGRPSYEQYF few 15 TRBJ2-7 TRBV6-5
CAIQKGAREETQYF . 14 TRBJ2-5 TRBV6-6
CSVGSTGQFSGYTF . 14 TRBJ1-2 TRBV29-1
CASSLASSQSSYEQYF few 16 TRBJ2-7 TRBV7-2
CASSSLQGLKGTEAFF . 16 TRBJ1-1 TRBV5-5
CSASSGRNTEAFF few 13 TRBJ1-1 TRBV20-1
CAISESGGARTEAFF . 15 TRBJ1-1 TRBV10-3
CASSYSGQGNSPLHF few 15 TRBJ1-6 TRBV6-5
CASSPGSQETQYF many 13 TRBJ2-5 TRBV18
CASSLSPGRTTMNTEAFF once 18 TRBJ1-1 TRBV7-3
CASSLRRGIYNEQFF . 15 TRBJ2-1 TRBV5-1
CASSQTGTSGRNEQFF few 16 TRBJ2-1 TRBV27
CSAGVSSYGYTF few 12 TRBJ1-2 TRBV29-1
CSARDRTEAFF . 11 TRBJ1-1 TRBV20-1
CASSVPLGGRQETQYF . 16 . TRBV28
CASSGGPPGANVLTF . 15 TRBJ2-6 TRBV12-3/TRBV12-4
CASSHILGEQYF . 12 TRBJ2-4 TRBV4-2
CATSDSGTSGELFF . 14 TRBJ2-2 TRBV24-1
CASSNTGTTGLEQFF . 15 TRBJ2-1 TRBV7-2
CASRRVPPGELFF . 13 TRBJ2-2 TRBV6-5
CASSLGQDGGKLFF . 14 TRBJ1-4 TRBV7-2
CASSLDWERGGNTEAFF . 17 TRBJ1-1 TRBV11-2
CASSFSGARADTQYF few 15 TRBJ2-3 TRBV5-6
CSVEVLNTEAFF few 12 TRBJ1-1 TRBV29-1
CASSSSKATGGMNNEQFF . 18 TRBJ2-1 TRBV13
CATSRLQGGRADTQYF . 16 TRBJ2-3 TRBV15
CASRDRGTNEQYF few 13 TRBJ2-7 TRBV25-1
CASSQDRGDSGANVLTF few 17 TRBJ2-6 TRBV4-3
CSAKRPGASYGYTF few 14 TRBJ1-2 TRBV20-1